Presented here are 5 T cell receptor beta chains from one specimen sequenced in a study of cytomegalovirus exposure and HLA in healthy donors. TCRdb keeps only in-frame clones here, not all; method: immunoSEQ multiplex PCR. Of 90,000 or so clones listed, 85% are singletons. Specimen: PBMCs. Source of these receptors: a man aged 18 to 30 in good health and CMV-seropositive.

V is TRBV6-5 and J is TRBJ2-3; possible D gene TRBD2, 5 bases. From germline, CDR1 is MNHEY and CDR2 SVGAGI. CDR3 length equals 15 residues. V lost 6 bases and J lost 3, with 16 bases in between. The chain's CDR3 is CASSSSGYLTDTQYF. For the CDR3, the DNA is TGTGCCAGCAGCTCCTCGGGATACTTAACAGATACGCAGTATTTT.

This clone was observed a few times. J is TRBJ2-7 and V is TRBV7-8; 11 nucleotides agree with TRBD1. The germline gives CDR1 SGHVS, CDR2 FQNEAQ. The length of the CDR3 is 16 residues. Losses at the gene ends were 0 bases for V and 3 bases for J; bases not matched to a gene: 4. CDR3: CASSLALGTGGYEQYF. The CDR3 region has the DNA TGTGCCAGCAGCTTAGCGCTGGGGACAGGGGGCTACGAGCAGTACTTC.

The chain links TRBV6-5 to TRBJ1-2; D is uncertain. The CDR3 consists of 13 residues. V gave up 2 bases and J gave up 4 bases, with 8 bases separating them. Germline V gene lookup returns CDR1 MNHEY and CDR2 SVGAGI. CDR3: CASSYQVSYGYTF. CDR3 nucleotide sequence: TGTGCCAGCAGTTACCAGGTTTCCTATGGCTACACCTTC.

J is TRBJ1-5 and V is TRBV6-5; TRBD1 aligns across 9 bases. This CDR3 contains 14 residues. V lost 5 bases to trimming and J lost 2 bases; unmatched junction nucleotides: 1. Germline CDR1 and CDR2: MNHEY and SVGAGI. In nucleotides, the CDR3 is TGTGCCAGCAGTCGGACAGGGGGCAATCAGCCCCAGCATTTT. Its translation: CASSRTGGNQPQHF.

The V and J genes are TRBV6-1 and TRBJ2-2, with 9 bases fitting TRBD2. CDR1 MNHNS and CDR2 SASEGT come from the germline V gene. The CDR3 sequence is 16 residues long. The trim removed 4 bases at V and 5 bases at J, leaving 8 bases unmatched. The CDR3 nucleotides are TGTGCCAGCAGTGTAAATAGCGGGAGAATAACCGGGGAGCTGTTTTTT. This codes for CASSVNSGRITGELFF.